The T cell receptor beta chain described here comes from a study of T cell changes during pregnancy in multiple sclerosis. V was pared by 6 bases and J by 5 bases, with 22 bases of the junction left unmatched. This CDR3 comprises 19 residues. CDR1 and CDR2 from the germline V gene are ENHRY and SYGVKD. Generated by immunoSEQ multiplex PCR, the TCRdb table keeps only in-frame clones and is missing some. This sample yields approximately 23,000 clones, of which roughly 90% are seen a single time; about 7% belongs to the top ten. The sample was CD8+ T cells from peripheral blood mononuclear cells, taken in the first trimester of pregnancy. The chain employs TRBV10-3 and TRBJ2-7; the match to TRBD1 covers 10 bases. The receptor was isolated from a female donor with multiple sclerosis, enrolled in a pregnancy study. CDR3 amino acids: CAISISLRQGAISSNEQYF. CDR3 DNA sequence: TGTGCCATCAGCATTTCTTTGCGACAGGGGGCGATATCTTCGAACGAGCAGTACTTC.